The 23 T cell receptor beta chains below were found in one sample sequenced in a study of OX40 agonist ivuxolimab in advanced cancers. Sequencing was performed with immunoSEQ multiplex PCR; in TCRdb, only in-frame clones are kept and a portion is missing. Here the sample spans about 70,000 clones, 88% being singletons. Sequencing was performed on CD4+ or CD8+ T cells sorted from blood, taken in a trial of the OX40 agonist ivuxolimab. All receptors derive from an adult with an advanced solid tumor such as melanoma, head and neck, liver or kidney cancer.

J is TRBJ2-7 and V is TRBV11-2; D is undetermined. V lost 5 bases to trimming and J lost 2 bases, with 16 bases between them. This CDR3 region has 15 residues. From germline, CDR1 is SGHAT and CDR2 FQNNGV. The CDR3 region is CASSQNGESAYEQYF. The CDR3 DNA follows: TGTGCCAGCAGCCAAAATGGGGAATCGGCCTACGAGCAGTACTTC.

This chain connects TRBV18 to TRBJ1-1, with D maybe TRBD1 (6 bases). Germline CDR1 reads KGHSH; CDR2 reads LQKENI. V was trimmed by 6 bases and J by 0 bases, leaving 14 bases between them. The CDR3 is made up of 15 amino acids. DNA for the CDR3: TGTGCCAGCTCCCCAGGACAGTGGATGAACACTGAAGCTTTCTTT. As protein: CASSPGQWMNTEAFF.

V and J are TRBV7-2 and TRBJ2-5; D might be TRBD2 (5 bases). This CDR3 is built from 15 residues. The ends were cut back, 6 bases at V and 5 bases at J, with 19 bases in the middle. The germline CDR1 and CDR2 sequences are SGHTA and FQGNSA. Here the CDR3 DNA reads TGTGCCAGCAGTTACCAATCGGGGTCCCAGGAGACCCAGTACTTC. Translating it yields CASSYQSGSQETQYF.

V gene TRBV7-2 combines with J gene TRBJ2-1; 10 bases agree with TRBD2. Germline values: CDR1 SGHTA, CDR2 FQGNSA. V dropped 2 bases and J dropped 4; count of bases not matched to a gene: 5. The CDR3 is 16 residues long. As DNA, the CDR3 is TGTGCCAGCAGCTTACACGCTAGCGGGGGTTACAATGAGCAGTTCTTC. Its protein product is CASSLHASGGYNEQFF.

The chain employs TRBV6-5 and TRBJ1-2; D perhaps matches TRBD1 (6 bases). V was cut by 5 bases and J by 3 bases, with 13 bases left in between. The CDR3 sequence is 14 residues long. Germline lookup yields CDR1 MNHEY and CDR2 SVGAGI. CDR3 loop: CASSPQQGDYGYTF. In DNA form, the CDR3 reads TGTGCCAGCAGTCCCCAACAGGGAGACTATGGCTACACCTTC.

The rearrangement links TRBV2 to TRBJ2-2, with a possible D match to TRBD2 (5 bases). Trimming cost V 3 bases and J 5 bases, with 7 bases left between them. This CDR3 region has 13 residues. Germline assignment: CDR1 SNHLY and CDR2 FYNNEI. The CDR3 DNA sequence: TGTGCCAGCAGTGAGTCGGGGACCGGGGAGCTGTTTTTT. Translating it yields CASSESGTGELFF.

The gene calls are TRBV2 and TRBJ1-1; D gene uncertain. V was pared by 8 bases and J by 10 bases, with 14 bases between. Germline V CDR1 and CDR2: SNHLY, FYNNEI. The CDR3 contains 11 residues. CDR3 residues: CASVAGGPAFF. The DNA of the CDR3 is TGTGCCAGCGTTGCGGGTGGGCCAGCTTTCTTT. The variable domain in full, with the rest retrieved from reference TRBV2 and TRBJ1-1, is EPEVTQTPSHQVTQMGQEVILRCVPISNHLYFYWYRQILGQKVEFLVSFYNNEISEKSEIFDDQFSVERPDGSNFTLKIRSTKLEDSAMYFCASVAGGPAFFGQGTRLTVV.

This chain uses TRBV5-8 with TRBJ2-2; 14 nucleotides align to TRBD2. V gave up 4 bases and J gave up 11 bases; unmatched junction bases: 13. This CDR3 contains 17 residues. Germline-derived CDR1 and CDR2 are SGHTS and YDEGEE. The CDR3 loop reads CASSLHRTSGGTGELFF. The CDR3 coding sequence is TGTGCCAGCAGCCTCCATCGGACTAGCGGGGGGACAGGCGAGCTGTTTTTT. Supplemented by reference TRBV5-8 and TRBJ2-2, the full variable domain reads EAGVTQSPTHLIKTRGQQATLRCSPISGHTSVYWYQQALGLGLQFLLWYDEGEERNRGNFPPRFSGRQFPNYSSELNVNALELEDSALYLCASSLHRTSGGTGELFFGEGSRLTVL.

The chain has TRBV5-1 and TRBJ2-3, with D possibly being TRBD1 or TRBD2 (5 bases each). The CDR3 consists of 17 residues. Trimming removed 0 bases from V and 4 bases from J, with 18 bases in between. Germline values: CDR1 SGHRS, CDR2 YFSETQ. The CDR3 spells CASSLEGRSSGADTQYF. The CDR3 coding sequence is TGCGCCAGCAGCTTGGAGGGACGGAGCTCCGGGGCAGATACGCAGTATTTT.

In nucleotides, the CDR3 is TGTGCCAGCAGTGAACCGGGACAGCGCTCTGGGGCCAACGTCCTGACTTTC. Amino acids: CASSEPGQRSGANVLTF. The chain joins TRBV6-1 to TRBJ2-6, with 7 bases identical to TRBD1. Germline trimming cut 2 bases from V and 0 bases from J; bases unmatched to any gene: 4. This CDR3 is built from 17 residues. Germline CDR1 and CDR2: MNHNS and SASEGT.

V usage is TRBV11-1 and J usage is TRBJ1-2, with 7 bases lining up with TRBD1. The CDR3 runs to 14 residues. The V segment lost 5 bases and the J segment 3 bases; nucleotides outside the gene matches: 6. Looked up from germline, CDR1 is SGHAT and CDR2 is FQDESV (reference sequence). This chain's CDR3 is CASSDRQGYYGYTF. The CDR3 DNA follows: TGTGCCAGCAGCGACCGACAGGGATACTATGGCTACACCTTC.

In this sample, this clone turned up once. CDR3: CASSVAGGGPLSSYNEQFF. The CDR3 DNA sequence: TGTGCCAGCAGCGTAGCTGGGGGGGGGCCGTTGAGCTCCTACAATGAGCAGTTCTTC. The V gene is TRBV9, the J gene TRBJ2-1, with D possibly matching TRBD2 (7 bases). From germline, CDR1 is SGDLS and CDR2 YYNGEE. The CDR3 has 19 residues. Trimming left V 0 bases short and J 0 bases short, with 19 bases between. Supplemented by reference TRBV9 and TRBJ2-1, the full variable domain reads DSGVTQTPKHLITATGQRVTLRCSPRSGDLSVYWYQQSLDQGLQFLIQYYNGEERAKGNILERFSAQQFPDLHSELNLSSLELGDSALYFCASSVAGGGPLSSYNEQFFGPGTRLTVL.

A single count supports this clone. The V and J genes are TRBV6-6 and TRBJ2-7, with unresolved D. Trimming removed 3 bases from V and 3 bases from J, with 15 bases in between. The CDR3 is 15 amino acids. Germline V gene lookup returns CDR1 MNHNY and CDR2 SVGAGI (reference sequence). CDR3 in DNA: TGTGCCAGCAGTTATTCACAGCCTAGTCTCTACGAGCAGTACTTC. Residues: CASSYSQPSLYEQYF.

V is TRBV5-6 and J is TRBJ2-2, with D unresolved. Between the trimmed V and J ends, which lost 4 bases and 5 bases, there was a span of 18 bases. The germline V gene encodes CDR1 SGHDT and CDR2 YYEEEE. This CDR3 has 16 amino acids. The CDR3 is CASSDWNGLITGELFF. CDR3 in DNA: TGTGCCAGCAGCGATTGGAACGGGTTGATTACCGGGGAGCTGTTTTTT. Together with reference TRBV5-6 and TRBJ2-2, the CDR3 gives the full variable domain: DAGVTQSPTHLIKTRGQQVTLRCSPKSGHDTVSWYQQALGQGPQFIFQYYEEEERQRGNFPDRFSGHQFPNYSSELNVNALLLGDSALYLCASSDWNGLITGELFFGEGSRLTVL.

This sequence joins TRBV19 and TRBJ1-1; TRBD1 might be the D (5 bases). Germline V gene lookup returns CDR1 LNHDA and CDR2 SQIVND (reference sequence). V lost 1 base, J lost 3 bases, and 18 bases lay in between. CDR3 length: 17 amino acids. The CDR3 DNA reads as TGTGCCAGTAGTATAGGTGCCCTAAGGGACCCAGACACTGAAGCTTTCTTT. It yields the protein CASSIGALRDPDTEAFF.

The V gene is TRBV28, the J gene TRBJ2-5, with D possibly matching TRBD1 (7 bases). Germline V CDR1 and CDR2: MDHEN, SYDVKM. V dropped 2 bases and J dropped 5 bases, with 9 bases sitting between them. The CDR3 covers 13 residues. The CDR3 reads CASSLPGGETQYF. CDR3 in DNA: TGTGCCAGCAGTTTACCAGGGGGGGAGACCCAGTACTTC.

This chain uses TRBV4-1 with TRBJ1-1, with D uncertain. Per the germline V gene, CDR1 is MGHRA and CDR2 is YSYEKL. The CDR3 is 14 amino acids. The V end was cut by 1 base, the J end by 4 bases, with 10 bases between. CDR3 sequence: CASSQGTVATEAFF. DNA for the CDR3: TGCGCCAGCAGCCAAGGTACAGTGGCCACTGAAGCTTTCTTT.

The chain recombines TRBV10-3 with TRBJ2-2; the match to TRBD2 covers 7 bases. V lost 6 bases to trimming and J lost 4 bases; unmatched junction nucleotides: 5. This CDR3 is built from 14 residues. Germline V gives CDR1 ENHRY, CDR2 SYGVKD. The CDR3 region has the DNA TGTGCCATCAGCCCGGGGAGGGCCACCGGGGAGCTGTTTTTT. Protein product: CAISPGRATGELFF.

This clone was seen a single time. Additional DNA sequences in this sample encode the identical CDR3. The rearrangement joins TRBV5-1 to TRBJ1-1; 8 bases match TRBD1. CDR1 and CDR2 (germline): SGHRS, YFSETQ. The CDR3 has 15 amino acids. Trimming at V came to 5 bases and at J to 7 bases, leaving 13 bases not matched to a gene. The CDR3 region is CASRKTGDATYEAFF. The CDR3 coding sequence is TGCGCCAGCAGAAAGACAGGGGACGCGACTTATGAAGCTTTCTTT.

The chain carries TRBV9 and TRBJ2-7, with 9 positions matching TRBD1. Per germline, CDR1 SGDLS and CDR2 YYNGEE. Germline trimming cut 3 bases from V and 3 bases from J; bases unmatched to any gene: 4. The CDR3 totals 14 residues. CDR3 amino acids: CASSAGTGFYEQYF. In DNA form, the CDR3 reads TGTGCCAGCAGCGCCGGGACAGGGTTCTACGAGCAGTACTTC.

The V call is TRBV7-8, the J call TRBJ2-7; 9 nucleotides match TRBD1. This CDR3 has 14 amino acids. Germline trimming cut 5 bases from V and 4 bases from J; bases unmatched to any gene: 6. CDR1 is SGHVS, CDR2 FQNEAQ, per germline. In DNA form, the CDR3 reads TGTGCCAGCAGCCCGGGACAGGGAACTTACGAGCAGTACTTC. It yields the protein CASSPGQGTYEQYF.

This chain connects TRBV28 to TRBJ1-5; unclear D gene. V was cut by 2 bases and J by 0 bases, with 5 bases left in between. The CDR3 has 14 amino acids. Germline-derived CDR1 and CDR2 are MDHEN and SYDVKM. CDR3 residues: CASSLEYSNQPQHF. CDR3 bases: TGTGCCAGCAGTTTAGAATATAGCAATCAGCCCCAGCATTTT.

The chain is built from TRBV19 and TRBJ2-1; 8 bases are a match to TRBD2. Trimming took 0 bases from V and 3 from J; bases not matched to a gene: 10. This CDR3 spans 18 amino acids. Germline V lookup: CDR1 LNHDA, CDR2 SQIVND (reference sequence). The CDR3 DNA is TGTGCCAGTAGTATAGATTGGATGGCCGGGAGGGACTACAATGAGCAGTTCTTC. It translates to CASSIDWMAGRDYNEQFF.